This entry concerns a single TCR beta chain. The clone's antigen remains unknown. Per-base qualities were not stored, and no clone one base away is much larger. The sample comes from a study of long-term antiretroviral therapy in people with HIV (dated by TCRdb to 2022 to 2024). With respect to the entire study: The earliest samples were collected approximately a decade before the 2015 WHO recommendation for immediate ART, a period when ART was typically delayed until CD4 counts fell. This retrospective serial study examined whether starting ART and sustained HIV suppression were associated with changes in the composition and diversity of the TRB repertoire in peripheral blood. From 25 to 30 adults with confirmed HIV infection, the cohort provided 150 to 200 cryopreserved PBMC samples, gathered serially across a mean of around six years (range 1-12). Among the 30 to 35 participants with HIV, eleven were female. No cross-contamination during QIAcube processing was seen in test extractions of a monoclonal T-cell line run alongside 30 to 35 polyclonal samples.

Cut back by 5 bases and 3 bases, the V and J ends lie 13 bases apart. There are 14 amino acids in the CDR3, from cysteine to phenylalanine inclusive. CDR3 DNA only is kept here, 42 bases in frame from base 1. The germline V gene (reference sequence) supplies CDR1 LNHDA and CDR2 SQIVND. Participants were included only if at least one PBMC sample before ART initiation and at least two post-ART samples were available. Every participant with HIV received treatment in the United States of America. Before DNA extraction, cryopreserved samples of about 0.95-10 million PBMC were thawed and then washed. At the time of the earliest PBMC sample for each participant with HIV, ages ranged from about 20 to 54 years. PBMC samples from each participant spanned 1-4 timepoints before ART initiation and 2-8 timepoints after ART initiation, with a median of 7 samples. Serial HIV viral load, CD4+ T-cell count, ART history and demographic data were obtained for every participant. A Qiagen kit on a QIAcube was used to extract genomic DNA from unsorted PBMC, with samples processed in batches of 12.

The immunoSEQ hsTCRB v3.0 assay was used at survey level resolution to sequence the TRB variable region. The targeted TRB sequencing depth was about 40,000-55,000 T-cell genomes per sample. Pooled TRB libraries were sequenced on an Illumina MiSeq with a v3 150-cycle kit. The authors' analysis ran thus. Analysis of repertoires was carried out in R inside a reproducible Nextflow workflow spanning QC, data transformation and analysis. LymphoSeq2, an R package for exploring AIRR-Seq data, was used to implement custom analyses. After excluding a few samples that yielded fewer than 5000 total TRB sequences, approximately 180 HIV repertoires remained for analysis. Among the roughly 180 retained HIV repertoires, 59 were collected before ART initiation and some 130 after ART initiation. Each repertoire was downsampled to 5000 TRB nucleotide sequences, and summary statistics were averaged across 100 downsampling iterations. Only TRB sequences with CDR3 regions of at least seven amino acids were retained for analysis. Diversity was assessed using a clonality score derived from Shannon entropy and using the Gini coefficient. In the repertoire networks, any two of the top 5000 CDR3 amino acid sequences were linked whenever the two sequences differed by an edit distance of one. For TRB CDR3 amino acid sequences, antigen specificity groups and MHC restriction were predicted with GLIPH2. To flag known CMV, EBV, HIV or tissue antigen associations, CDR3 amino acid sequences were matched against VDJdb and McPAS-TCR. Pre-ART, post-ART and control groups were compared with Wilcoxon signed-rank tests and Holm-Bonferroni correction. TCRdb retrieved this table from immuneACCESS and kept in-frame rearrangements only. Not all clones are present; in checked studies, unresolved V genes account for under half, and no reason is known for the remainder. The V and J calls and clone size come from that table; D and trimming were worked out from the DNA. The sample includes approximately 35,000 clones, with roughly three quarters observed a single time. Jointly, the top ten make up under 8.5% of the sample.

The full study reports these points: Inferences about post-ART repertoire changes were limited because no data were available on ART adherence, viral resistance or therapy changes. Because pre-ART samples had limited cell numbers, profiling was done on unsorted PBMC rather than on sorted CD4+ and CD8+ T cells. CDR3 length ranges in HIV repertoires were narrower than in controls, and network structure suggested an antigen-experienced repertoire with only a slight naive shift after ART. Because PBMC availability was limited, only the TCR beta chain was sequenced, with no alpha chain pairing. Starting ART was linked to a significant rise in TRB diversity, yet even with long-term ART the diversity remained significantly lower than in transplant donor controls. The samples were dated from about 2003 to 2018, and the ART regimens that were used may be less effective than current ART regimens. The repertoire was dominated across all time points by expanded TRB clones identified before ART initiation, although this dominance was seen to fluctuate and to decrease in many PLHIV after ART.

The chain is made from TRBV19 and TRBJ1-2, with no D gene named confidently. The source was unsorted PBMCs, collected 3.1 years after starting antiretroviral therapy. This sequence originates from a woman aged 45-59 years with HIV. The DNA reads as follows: TGTGCCAGTAGTCTCTCCCGGAACGACTATGGCTACACCTTC. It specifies CASSLSRNDYGYTF.